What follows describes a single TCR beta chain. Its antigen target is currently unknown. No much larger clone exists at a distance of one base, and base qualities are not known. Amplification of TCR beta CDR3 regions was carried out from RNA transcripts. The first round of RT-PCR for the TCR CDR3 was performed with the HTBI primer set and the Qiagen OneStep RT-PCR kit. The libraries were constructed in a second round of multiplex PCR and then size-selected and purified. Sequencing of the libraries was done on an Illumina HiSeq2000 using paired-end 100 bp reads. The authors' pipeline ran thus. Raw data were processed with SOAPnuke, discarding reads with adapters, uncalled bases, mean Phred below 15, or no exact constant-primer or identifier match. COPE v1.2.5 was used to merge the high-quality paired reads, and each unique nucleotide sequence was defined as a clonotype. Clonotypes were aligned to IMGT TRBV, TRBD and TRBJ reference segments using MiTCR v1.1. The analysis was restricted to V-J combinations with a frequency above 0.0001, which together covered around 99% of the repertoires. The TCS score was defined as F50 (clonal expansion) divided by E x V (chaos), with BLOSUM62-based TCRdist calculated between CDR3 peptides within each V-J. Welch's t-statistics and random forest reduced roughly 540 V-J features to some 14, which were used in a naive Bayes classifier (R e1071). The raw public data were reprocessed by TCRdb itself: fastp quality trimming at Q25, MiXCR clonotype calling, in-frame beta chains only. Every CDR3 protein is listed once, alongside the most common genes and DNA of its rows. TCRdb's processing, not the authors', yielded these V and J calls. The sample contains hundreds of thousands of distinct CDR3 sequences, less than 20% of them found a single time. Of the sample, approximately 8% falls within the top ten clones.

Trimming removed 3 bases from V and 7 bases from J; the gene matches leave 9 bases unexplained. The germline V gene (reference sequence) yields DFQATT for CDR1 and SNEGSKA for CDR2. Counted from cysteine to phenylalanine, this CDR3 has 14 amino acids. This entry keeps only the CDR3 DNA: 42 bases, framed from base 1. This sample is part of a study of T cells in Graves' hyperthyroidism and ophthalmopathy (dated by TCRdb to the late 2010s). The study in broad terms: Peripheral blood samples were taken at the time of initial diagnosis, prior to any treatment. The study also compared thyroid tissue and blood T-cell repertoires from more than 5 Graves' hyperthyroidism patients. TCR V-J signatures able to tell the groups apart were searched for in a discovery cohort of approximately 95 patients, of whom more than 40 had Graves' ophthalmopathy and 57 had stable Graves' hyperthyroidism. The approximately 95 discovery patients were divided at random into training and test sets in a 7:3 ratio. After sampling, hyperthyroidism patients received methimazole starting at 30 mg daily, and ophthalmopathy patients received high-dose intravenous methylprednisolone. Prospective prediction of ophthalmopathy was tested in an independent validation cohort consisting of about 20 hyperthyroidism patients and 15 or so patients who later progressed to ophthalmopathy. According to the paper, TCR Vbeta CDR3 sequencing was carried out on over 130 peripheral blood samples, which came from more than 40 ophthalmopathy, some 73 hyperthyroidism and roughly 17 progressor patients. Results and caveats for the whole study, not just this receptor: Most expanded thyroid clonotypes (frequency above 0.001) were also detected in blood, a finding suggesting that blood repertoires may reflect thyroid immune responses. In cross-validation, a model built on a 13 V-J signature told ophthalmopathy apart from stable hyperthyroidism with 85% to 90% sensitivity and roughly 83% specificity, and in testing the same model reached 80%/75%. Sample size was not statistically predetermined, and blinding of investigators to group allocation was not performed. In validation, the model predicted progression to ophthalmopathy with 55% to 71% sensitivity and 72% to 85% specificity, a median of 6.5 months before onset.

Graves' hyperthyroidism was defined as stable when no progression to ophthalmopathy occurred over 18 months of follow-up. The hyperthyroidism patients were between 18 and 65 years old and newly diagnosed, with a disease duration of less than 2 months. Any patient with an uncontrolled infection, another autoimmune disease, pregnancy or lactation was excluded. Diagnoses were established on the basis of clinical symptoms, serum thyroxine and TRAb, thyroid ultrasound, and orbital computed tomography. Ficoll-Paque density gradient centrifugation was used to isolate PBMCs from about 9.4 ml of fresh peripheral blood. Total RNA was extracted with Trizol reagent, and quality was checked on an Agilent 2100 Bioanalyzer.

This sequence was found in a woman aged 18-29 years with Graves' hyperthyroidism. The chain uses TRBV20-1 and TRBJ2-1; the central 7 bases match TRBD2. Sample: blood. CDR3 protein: CSASRAGRGNEQFF. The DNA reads TGCAGTGCTAGCCGAGCGGGGAGGGGTAATGAGCAGTTCTTC.